The 3 T cell receptor beta chains reported below all come from one sample, sequenced in a study of shared clonotypes between healthy human individuals. Assay: immunoSEQ multiplex PCR; the TCRdb copy retains only in-frame clones and omits some. Among around 2.1 million clones listed, approximately 94% were seen once. The specimen sequenced was naive CD4+ T cells sorted from blood. Noted subset: CD45RA+ positively selected. The receptors shown here come from a man aged 18 to 29 in good health.

The gene calls are TRBV7-2 and TRBJ2-1; tentatively, D is TRBD2 (6 bases). The ends were cut back, 0 bases at V and 6 bases at J, with 12 bases in the middle. From germline, CDR1 is SGHTA and CDR2 FQGNSA. This CDR3 spans 15 amino acids. CDR3 in DNA: TGTGCCAGCAGCTTAGCTTTTGCGGGGCTCAATGAGCAGTTCTTC. Translated, it gives CASSLAFAGLNEQFF.

The chain is built from TRBV4-3 and TRBJ2-7; D is uncertain. Trimming removed 0 bases at V and 3 bases at J, with 9 bases between. Germline CDR1 is LGHNA and CDR2 is YSLEER. The length of the CDR3 is 14 residues. The CDR3 spells CASSQEARVYEQYF. Written as DNA, the CDR3 is TGCGCCAGCAGCCAAGAGGCCCGGGTCTACGAGCAGTACTTC.

Notes on this clone: Other DNA sequences within the sample encode an identical CDR3. V is TRBV28 and J is TRBJ1-4, with TRBD1 as a possible D gene (5 bases). This CDR3 comprises 15 residues. The V gene lost 3 bases and the J gene lost 0 bases, with 8 bases spanning the gap. Per the germline V gene, CDR1 is MDHEN and CDR2 is SYDVKM. CDR3 in amino acids: CASSFGGATNEKLFF. For the CDR3, the DNA is TGTGCCAGCAGTTTTGGGGGTGCAACTAATGAAAAACTGTTTTTT.